The 8 T cell receptor beta chains below come from one sample, sequenced in a study of OX40 agonist ivuxolimab in advanced cancers. Sequencing was performed with immunoSEQ multiplex PCR; in TCRdb, only in-frame clones are kept and a portion is missing. This table has around 92,000 clones, roughly 94% appearing once. The sample consisted of CD4+ or CD8+ T cells sorted from blood, taken in a trial of the OX40 agonist ivuxolimab. The origin of the receptors is an adult with an advanced solid tumor such as melanoma, head and neck, liver or kidney cancer.

The chain couples TRBV15 to TRBJ2-2; D is unclear. This CDR3 comprises 15 residues. CDR1 LNHNV and CDR2 YYDKDF come from the germline V gene (reference sequence). With 0 bases removed from V and 7 bases from J, the gap between germline ends came to 12 bases. Written as DNA, the CDR3 is TGTGCCACCAGCAGAGAGAGAGGCGTACTCGGGGAGCTGTTTTTT. It translates to CATSRERGVLGELFF.

The chain joins TRBV6-5 to TRBJ2-3; D is possibly TRBD2 (5 bases). The CDR3 sequence is 15 residues long. Looked up from germline, CDR1 is MNHEY and CDR2 is SVGAGI. V lost 0 bases, J lost 4 bases, and 11 bases lay in between. DNA of the CDR3: TGTGCCAGCAGTTACTCTTCGCTAGCTGCAGATACGCAGTATTTT. Translated, it gives CASSYSSLAADTQYF.

The CDR3 DNA follows: TGTGCCAGCAGCTTGGACAGGGGACTGCGCGACGAGCAGTACTTC. As protein: CASSLDRGLRDEQYF. This chain links TRBV5-4 with TRBJ2-7; tentatively, D is TRBD1 (7 bases). The CDR3 has 15 residues. Between the trimmed V and J ends, which lost 0 bases and 5 bases, there was a span of 15 bases. From germline, CDR1 is SGHNT and CDR2 YYREEE (reference sequence).

The V call is TRBV6-6, the J call TRBJ1-1; 10 bases map to TRBD1. V was pared by 5 bases and J by 5 bases, with 11 bases of the junction left unmatched. The CDR3 spans 16 residues. Germline V gives CDR1 MNHNY, CDR2 SVGAGI (reference sequence). CDR3 sequence reads: CASSIPGTGDGTEAFF. The CDR3 nucleotides are TGTGCCAGCAGTATTCCCGGGACAGGGGATGGTACTGAAGCTTTCTTT.

V gene TRBV27 combines with J gene TRBJ2-7, with TRBD1 as a possible D gene (6 bases). Germline CDR1 MNHEY, CDR2 SMNVEV (reference sequence). With 9 bases removed from V and 1 base from J, the gap between germline ends came to 10 bases. The CDR3 has 12 residues. The CDR3 DNA sequence: TGTGCCAGTAAGGGGGTTTCCTACGAGCAGTACTTC. Its translation is CASKGVSYEQYF.

The chain has TRBV10-3 and TRBJ1-5; tentative D call: TRBD1 (5 bases). Germline CDR1 reads ENHRY; CDR2 reads SYGVKD. The CDR3 loop spans 13 amino acids. V was cut by 5 bases and J by 5 bases, with 10 bases left in between. CDR3 coding DNA: TGTGCCATCAGTAGACAGTACGATCAGCCCCAGCATTTT. Protein product: CAISRQYDQPQHF.

The chain has TRBV6-5 and TRBJ2-7; no reliable D call. Germline V gives CDR1 MNHEY, CDR2 SVGAGI. The CDR3 is 12 residues long. V gave up 8 bases and J gave up 6 bases, with 14 bases separating them. This chain's CDR3 is CASHDSTPEQYF. The CDR3 DNA is TGTGCCAGCCATGATAGTACCCCCGAGCAGTACTTC.

The V and J genes are TRBV19 and TRBJ2-2, with 9 bases fitting TRBD1. The CDR3 totals 14 residues. With 4 bases clipped from V and 4 bases from J, the junction kept 1 base outside the gene matches. CDR1 and CDR2 from the germline V gene are LNHDA and SQIVND (reference sequence). CDR3 in DNA: TGTGCCAGTAGTAAGGGACAGGGCACCGGGGAGCTGTTTTTT. Amino acid sequence: CASSKGQGTGELFF.